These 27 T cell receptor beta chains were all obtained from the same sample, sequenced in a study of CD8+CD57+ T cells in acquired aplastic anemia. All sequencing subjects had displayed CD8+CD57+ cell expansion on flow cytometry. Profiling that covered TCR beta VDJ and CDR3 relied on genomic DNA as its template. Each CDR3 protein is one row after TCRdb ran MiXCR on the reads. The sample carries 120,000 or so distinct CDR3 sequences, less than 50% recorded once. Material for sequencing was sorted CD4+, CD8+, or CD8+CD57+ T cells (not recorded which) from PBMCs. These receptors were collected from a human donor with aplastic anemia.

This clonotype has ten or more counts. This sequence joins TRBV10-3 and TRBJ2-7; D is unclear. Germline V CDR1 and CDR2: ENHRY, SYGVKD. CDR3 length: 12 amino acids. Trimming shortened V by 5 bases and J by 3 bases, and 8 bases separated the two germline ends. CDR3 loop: CAISFSGYEQYF. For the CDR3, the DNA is TGTGCCATCAGTTTCTCTGGCTACGAGCAGTACTTC.

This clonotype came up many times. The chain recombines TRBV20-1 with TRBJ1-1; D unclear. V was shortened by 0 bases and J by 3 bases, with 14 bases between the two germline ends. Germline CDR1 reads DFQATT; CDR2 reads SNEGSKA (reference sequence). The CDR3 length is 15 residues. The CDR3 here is CSARDGGRLDTEAFF. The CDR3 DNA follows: TGCAGTGCTAGAGATGGCGGCAGATTGGACACTGAAGCTTTCTTT.

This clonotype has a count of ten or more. The CDR3 protein is CASSVEGLGGGTDTQYF. The CDR3 DNA reads TGTGCCAGCAGCGTAGAGGGCCTGGGGGGGGGCACAGATACGCAGTATTTT. V gene TRBV9 combines with J gene TRBJ2-3; TRBD2 aligns across 7 bases. CDR1 is SGDLS and CDR2 is YYNGEE in the germline V gene. Unmatched junction bases numbered 8, after V lost 0 bases and J lost 1 base. CDR3 length: 17 amino acids. Combining the CDR3 with reference TRBV9 and TRBJ2-3 gives the whole variable domain DSGVTQTPKHLITATGQRVTLRCSPRSGDLSVYWYQQSLDQGLQFLIQYYNGEERAKGNILERFSAQQFPDLHSELNLSSLELGDSALYFCASSVEGLGGGTDTQYFGPGTRLTVL.

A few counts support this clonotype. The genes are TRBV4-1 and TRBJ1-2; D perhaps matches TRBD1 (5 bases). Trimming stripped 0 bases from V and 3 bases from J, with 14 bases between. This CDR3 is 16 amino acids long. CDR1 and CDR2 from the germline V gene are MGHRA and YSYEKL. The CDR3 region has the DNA TGCGCCAGCAGCCAAGATAGGAATGCAGGGTACTATGGCTACACCTTC. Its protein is CASSQDRNAGYYGYTF.

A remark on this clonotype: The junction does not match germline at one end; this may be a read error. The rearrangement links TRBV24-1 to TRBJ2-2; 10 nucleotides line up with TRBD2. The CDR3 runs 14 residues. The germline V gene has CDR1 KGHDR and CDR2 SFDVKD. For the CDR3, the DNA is TGTGCCACCAGTGATTTGCAAGCTAGCGGGGGGCTGTTTTTT. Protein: CATSDLQASGGLFF.

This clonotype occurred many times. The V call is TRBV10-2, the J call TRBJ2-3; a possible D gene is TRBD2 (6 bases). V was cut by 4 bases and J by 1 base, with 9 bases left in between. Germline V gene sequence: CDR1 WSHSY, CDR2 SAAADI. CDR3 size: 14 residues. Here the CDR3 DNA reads TGCGCCAGCAGTGGGGCTAGCGGCACAGATACGCAGTATTTT. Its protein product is CASSGASGTDTQYF.

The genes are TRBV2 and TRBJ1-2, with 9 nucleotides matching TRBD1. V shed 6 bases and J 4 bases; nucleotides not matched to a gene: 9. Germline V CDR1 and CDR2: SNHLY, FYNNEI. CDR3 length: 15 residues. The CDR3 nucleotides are TGTGCCAGCAGCCCCGGGACAGGGCATCTCTATGGCTACACCTTC. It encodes CASSPGTGHLYGYTF.

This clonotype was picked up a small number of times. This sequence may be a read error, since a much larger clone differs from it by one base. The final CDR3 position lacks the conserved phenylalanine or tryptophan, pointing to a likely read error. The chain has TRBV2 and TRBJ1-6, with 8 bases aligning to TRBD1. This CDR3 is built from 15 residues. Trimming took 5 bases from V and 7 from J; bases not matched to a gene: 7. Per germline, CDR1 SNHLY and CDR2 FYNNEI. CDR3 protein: CASSLGQGLNSPLHS. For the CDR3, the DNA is TGTGCCAGCAGTCTCGGACAGGGACTAAATTCACCCCTCCACTCT.

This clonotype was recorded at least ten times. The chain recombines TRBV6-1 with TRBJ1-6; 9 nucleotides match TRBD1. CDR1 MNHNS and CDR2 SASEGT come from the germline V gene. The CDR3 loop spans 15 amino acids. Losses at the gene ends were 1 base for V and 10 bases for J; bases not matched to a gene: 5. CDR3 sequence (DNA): TGTGCCAGCAGTGAAGTCGGACAGGGGAGGTCACCCCTCCACTTT. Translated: CASSEVGQGRSPLHF.

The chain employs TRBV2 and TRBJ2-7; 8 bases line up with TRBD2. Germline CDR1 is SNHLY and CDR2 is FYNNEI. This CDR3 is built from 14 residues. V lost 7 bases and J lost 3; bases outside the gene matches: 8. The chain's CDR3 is CASTANLAGYEQYF. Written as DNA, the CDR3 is TGTGCCAGCACCGCCAACCTAGCGGGCTACGAGCAGTACTTC.

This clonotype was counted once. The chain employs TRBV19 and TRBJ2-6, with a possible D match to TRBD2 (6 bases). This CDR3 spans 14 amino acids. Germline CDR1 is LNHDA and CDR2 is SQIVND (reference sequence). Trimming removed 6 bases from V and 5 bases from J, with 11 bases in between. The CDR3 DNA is TGTGCCAGTAGCACCGGGACTTGGGCCAACGTCCTGACTTTC. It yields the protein CASSTGTWANVLTF. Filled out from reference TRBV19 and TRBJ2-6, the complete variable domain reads DGGITQSPKYLFRKEGQNVTLSCEQNLNHDAMYWYRQDPGQGLRLIYYSQIVNDFQKGDIAEGYSVSREKKESFPLTVTSAQKNPTAFYLCASSTGTWANVLTFGAGSRLTVL.

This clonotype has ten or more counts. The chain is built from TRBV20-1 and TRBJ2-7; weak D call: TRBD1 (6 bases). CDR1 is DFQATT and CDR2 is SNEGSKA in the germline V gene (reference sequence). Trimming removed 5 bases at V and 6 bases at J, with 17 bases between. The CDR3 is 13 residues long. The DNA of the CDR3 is TGCAGTGCTCCCTGGGAACAGGGATGCGAGCAGTACGTC. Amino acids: CSAPWEQGCEQYV.

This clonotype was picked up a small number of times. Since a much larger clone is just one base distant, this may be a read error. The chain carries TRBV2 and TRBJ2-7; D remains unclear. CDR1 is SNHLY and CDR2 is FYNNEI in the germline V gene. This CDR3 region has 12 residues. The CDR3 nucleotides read TGTGCCAGCAGTACCCCCTCCTACGGGCAGTACTTC. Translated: CASSTPSYGQYF.

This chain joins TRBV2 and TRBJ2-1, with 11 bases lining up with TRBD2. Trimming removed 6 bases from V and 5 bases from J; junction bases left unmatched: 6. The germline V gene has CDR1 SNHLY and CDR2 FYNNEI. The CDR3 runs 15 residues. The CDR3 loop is CASSRGTSGDNEQFF. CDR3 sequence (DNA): TGTGCCAGCAGCCGAGGGACTAGCGGAGACAATGAGCAGTTCTTC.

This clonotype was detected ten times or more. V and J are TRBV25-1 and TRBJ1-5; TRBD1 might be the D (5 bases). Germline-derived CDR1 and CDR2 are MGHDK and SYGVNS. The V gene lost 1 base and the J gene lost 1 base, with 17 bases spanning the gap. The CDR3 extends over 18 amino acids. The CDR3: CASSEFRWGTESNQPQHF. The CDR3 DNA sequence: TGTGCCAGCAGTGAATTTAGGTGGGGGACCGAAAGCAATCAGCCCCAGCATTTT.

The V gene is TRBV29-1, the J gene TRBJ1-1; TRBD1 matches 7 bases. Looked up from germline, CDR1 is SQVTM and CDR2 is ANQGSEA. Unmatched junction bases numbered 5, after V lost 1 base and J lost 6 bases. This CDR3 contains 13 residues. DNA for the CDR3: TGCAGCGTTGAAGGCAGGGGGAGTCCTGAAGCTTTCTTT. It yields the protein CSVEGRGSPEAFF. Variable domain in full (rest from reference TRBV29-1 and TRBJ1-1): SAVISQKPSRDICQRGTSLTIQCQVDSQVTMMFWYRQQPGQSLTLIATANQGSEATYESGFVIDKFPISRPNLTFSTLTVSNMSPEDSSIYLCSVEGRGSPEAFFGQGTRLTVV.

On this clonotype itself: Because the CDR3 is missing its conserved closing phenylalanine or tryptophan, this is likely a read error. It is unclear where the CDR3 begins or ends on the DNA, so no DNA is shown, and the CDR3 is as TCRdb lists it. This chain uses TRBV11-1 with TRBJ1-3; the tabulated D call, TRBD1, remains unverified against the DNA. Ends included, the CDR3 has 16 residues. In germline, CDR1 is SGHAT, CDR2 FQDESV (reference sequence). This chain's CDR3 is CASRVSDRKAGNTIHS.

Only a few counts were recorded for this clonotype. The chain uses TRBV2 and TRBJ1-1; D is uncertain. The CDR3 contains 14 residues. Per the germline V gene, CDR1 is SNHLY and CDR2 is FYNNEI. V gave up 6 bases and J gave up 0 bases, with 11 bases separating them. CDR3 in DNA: TGTGCCAGCAGAGATGGTACGCTGAACACTGAAGCTTTCTTT. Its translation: CASRDGTLNTEAFF.

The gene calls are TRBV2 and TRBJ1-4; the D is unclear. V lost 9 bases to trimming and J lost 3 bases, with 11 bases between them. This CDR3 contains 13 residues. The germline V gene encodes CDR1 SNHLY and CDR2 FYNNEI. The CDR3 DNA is TGTGCCAGTCCACACAGCTCTAATGAAAAACTGTTTTTT. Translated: CASPHSSNEKLFF.

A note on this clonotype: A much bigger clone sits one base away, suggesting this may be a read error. DNA of the CDR3: TGCGCCAGCAGCACGCAGGGGGCCGGCTACACCTTC. It codes for CASSTQGAGYTF. The chain joins TRBV5-1 to TRBJ1-2, with TRBD1 matching over 8 bases. The CDR3 is 12 amino acids. Trimming removed 4 bases from V and 8 bases from J; junction bases left unmatched: 4. The germline gives CDR1 SGHRS, CDR2 YFSETQ.

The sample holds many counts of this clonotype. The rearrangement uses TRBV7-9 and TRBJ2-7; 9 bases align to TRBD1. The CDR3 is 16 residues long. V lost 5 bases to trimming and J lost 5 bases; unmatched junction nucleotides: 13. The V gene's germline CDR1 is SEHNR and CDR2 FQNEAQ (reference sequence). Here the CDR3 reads CASSQSPGQGGNEQYF. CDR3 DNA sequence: TGTGCCAGCAGCCAAAGTCCGGGACAGGGAGGAAACGAGCAGTACTTC.

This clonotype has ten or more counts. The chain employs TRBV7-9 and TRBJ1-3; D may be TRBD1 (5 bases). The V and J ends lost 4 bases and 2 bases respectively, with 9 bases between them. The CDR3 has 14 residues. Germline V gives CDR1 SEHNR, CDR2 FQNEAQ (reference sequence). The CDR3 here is CASSSGNPGNTIYF. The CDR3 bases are TGTGCCAGCAGCTCAGGGAATCCTGGAAACACCATATATTTT.

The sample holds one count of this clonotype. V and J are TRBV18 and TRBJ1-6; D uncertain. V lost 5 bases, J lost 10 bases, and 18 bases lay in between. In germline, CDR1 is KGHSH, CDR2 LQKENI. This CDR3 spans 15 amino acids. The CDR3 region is CASSSSENNDSPLHF. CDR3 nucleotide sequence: TGTGCCAGCTCATCCAGTGAAAACAATGACTCACCCCTCCACTTT.

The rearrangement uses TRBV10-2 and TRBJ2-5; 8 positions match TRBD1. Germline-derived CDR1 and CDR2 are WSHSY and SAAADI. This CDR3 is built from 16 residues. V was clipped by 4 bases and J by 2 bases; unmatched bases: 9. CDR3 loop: CASSGHHTGGQETQYF. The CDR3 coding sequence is TGCGCCAGCAGTGGACACCATACAGGGGGACAAGAGACCCAGTACTTC.

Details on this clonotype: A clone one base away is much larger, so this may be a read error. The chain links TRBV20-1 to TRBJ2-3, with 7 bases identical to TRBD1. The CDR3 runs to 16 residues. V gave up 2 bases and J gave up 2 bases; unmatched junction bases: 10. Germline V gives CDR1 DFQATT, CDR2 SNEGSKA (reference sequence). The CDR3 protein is CSARNPGQRTTDTQYF. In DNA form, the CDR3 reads TGCAGTGCTAGAAACCCGGGACAGCGAACCACAGATACGCAGTATTTT.

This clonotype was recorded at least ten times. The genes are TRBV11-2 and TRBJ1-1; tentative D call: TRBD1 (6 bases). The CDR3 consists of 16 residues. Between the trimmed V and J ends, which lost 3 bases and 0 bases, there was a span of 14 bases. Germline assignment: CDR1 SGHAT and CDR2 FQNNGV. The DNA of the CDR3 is TGTGCCAGCAGCTTGACTACAGGGTTTCTGAACACTGAAGCTTTCTTT. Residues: CASSLTTGFLNTEAFF.

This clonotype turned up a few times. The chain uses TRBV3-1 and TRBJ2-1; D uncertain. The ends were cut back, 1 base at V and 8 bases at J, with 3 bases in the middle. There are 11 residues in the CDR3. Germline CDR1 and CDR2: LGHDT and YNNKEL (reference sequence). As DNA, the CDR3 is TGTGCCAGCAGCCAAGCGTATGAGCAGTTCTTC. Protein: CASSQAYEQFF.